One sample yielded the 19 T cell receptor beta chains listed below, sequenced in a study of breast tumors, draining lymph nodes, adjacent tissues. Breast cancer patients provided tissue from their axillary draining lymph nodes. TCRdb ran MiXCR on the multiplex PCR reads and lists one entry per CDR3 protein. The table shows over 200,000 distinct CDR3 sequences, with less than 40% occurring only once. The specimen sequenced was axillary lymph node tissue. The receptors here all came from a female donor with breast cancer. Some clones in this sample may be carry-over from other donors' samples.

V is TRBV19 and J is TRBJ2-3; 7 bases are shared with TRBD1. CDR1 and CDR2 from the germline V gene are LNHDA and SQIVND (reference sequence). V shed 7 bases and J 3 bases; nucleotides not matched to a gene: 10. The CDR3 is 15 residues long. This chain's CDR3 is CASNFLTGYTDTQYF. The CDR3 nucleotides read TGTGCCAGTAATTTCCTGACAGGGTATACAGATACGCAGTATTTT.

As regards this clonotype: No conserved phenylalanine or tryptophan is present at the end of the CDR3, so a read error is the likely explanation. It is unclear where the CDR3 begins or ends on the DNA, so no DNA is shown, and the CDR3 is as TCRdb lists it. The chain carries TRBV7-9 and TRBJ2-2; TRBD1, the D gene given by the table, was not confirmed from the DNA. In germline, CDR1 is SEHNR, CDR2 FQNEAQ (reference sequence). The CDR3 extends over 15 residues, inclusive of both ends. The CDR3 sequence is CASEIGIANTGERMS.

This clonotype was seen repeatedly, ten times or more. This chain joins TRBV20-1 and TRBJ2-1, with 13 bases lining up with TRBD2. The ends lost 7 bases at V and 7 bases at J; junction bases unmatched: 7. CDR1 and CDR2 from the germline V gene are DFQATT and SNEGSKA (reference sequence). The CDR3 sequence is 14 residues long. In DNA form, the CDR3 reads TGCAGTGTCGACGGACTAGCGGGAGAGAATGAGCAGTTCTTC. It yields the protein CSVDGLAGENEQFF.

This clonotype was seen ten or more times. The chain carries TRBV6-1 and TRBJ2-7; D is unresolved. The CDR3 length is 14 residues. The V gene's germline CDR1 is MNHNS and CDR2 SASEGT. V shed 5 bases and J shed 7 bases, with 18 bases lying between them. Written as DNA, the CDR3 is TGTGCCAGCAGTCCCCCCTCCATGATCTGGGAGCAGTACTTC. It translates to CASSPPSMIWEQYF.

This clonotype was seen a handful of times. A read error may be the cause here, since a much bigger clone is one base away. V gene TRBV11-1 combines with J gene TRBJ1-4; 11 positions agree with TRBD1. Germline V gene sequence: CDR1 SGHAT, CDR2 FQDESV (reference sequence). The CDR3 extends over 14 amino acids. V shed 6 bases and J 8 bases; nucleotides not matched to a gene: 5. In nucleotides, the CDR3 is TGTGCCAGCAGTCCGGACAGGGGGCCCGAAAAACTGTTTTTT. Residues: CASSPDRGPEKLFF.

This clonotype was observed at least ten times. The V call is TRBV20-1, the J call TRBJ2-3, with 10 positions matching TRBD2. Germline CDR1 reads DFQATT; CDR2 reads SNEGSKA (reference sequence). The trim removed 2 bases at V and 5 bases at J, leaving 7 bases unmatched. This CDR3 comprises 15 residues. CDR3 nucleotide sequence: TGCAGTGCTAGAATTGTGGCTAGCGGGGGAGATACGCAGTATTTT. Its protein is CSARIVASGGDTQYF.

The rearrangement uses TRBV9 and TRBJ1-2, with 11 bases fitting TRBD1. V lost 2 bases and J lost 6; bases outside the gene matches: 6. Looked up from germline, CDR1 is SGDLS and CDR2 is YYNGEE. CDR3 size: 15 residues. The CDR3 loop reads CASSVGTGGYDGYTF. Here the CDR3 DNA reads TGTGCCAGCAGCGTTGGGACAGGGGGATACGATGGCTACACCTTC. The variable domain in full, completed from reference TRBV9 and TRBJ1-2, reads DSGVTQTPKHLITATGQRVTLRCSPRSGDLSVYWYQQSLDQGLQFLIQYYNGEERAKGNILERFSAQQFPDLHSELNLSSLELGDSALYFCASSVGTGGYDGYTFGSGTRLTVV.

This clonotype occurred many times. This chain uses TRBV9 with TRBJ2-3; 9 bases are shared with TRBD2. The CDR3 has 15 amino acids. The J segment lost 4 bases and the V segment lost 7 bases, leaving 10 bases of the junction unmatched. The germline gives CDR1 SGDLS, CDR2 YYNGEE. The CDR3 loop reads CASGGRGGRADTQYF. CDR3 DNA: TGTGCCAGCGGGGGGCGGGGGGGCCGGGCAGATACGCAGTATTTT.

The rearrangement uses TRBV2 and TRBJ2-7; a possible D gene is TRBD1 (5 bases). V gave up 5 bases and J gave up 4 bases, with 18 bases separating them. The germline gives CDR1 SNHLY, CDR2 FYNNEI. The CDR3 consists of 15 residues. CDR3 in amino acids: CASSYRTPTRYEQYF. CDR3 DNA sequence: TGTGCCAGCAGTTACCGGACACCGACAAGATACGAGCAGTACTTC. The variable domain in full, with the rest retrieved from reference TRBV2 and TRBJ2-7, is EPEVTQTPSHQVTQMGQEVILRCVPISNHLYFYWYRQILGQKVEFLVSFYNNEISEKSEIFDDQFSVERPDGSNFTLKIRSTKLEDSAMYFCASSYRTPTRYEQYFGPGTRLTVT.

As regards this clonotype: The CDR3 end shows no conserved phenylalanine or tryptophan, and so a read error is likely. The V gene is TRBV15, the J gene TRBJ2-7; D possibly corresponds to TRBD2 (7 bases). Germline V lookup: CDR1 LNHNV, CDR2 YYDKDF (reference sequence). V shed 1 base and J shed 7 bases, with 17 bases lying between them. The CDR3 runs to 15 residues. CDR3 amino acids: CATSRGASGDNEQYL. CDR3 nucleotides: TGTGCCACCAGCAGAGGGGCGAGCGGGGACAATGAGCAGTACCTC.

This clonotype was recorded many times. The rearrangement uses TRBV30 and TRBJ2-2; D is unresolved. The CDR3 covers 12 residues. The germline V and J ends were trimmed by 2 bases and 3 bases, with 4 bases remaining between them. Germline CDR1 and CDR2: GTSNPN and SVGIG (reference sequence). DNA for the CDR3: TGTGCCTGGAGTCCTGACACCGGGGAGCTGTTTTTT. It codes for CAWSPDTGELFF. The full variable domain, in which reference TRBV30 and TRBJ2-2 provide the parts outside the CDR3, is SQTIHQWPATLVQPVGSPLSLECTVEGTSNPNLYWYRQAAGRGLQLLFYSVGIGQISSEVPQNLSASRPQDRQFILSSKKLLLSDSGFYLCAWSPDTGELFFGEGSRLTVL.

CDR3 coding DNA: TGTGCCAGCAGCTCGCCCGGGACAGGAACTAGAGCTTTCTTT. Translated: CASSSPGTGTRAFF. The chain links TRBV7-9 to TRBJ1-1; 8 bases map to TRBD1. The length of the CDR3 is 14 residues. From germline, CDR1 is SEHNR and CDR2 FQNEAQ (reference sequence). Germline trimming cut 4 bases from V and 10 bases from J; bases unmatched to any gene: 11.

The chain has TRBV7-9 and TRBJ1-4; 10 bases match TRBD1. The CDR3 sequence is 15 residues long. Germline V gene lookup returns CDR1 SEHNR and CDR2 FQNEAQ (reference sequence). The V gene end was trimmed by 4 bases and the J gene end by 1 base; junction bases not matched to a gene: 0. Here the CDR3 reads CASSWDRGTNEKLFF. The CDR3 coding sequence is TGTGCCAGCAGCTGGGACAGGGGAACTAATGAAAAACTGTTTTTT.

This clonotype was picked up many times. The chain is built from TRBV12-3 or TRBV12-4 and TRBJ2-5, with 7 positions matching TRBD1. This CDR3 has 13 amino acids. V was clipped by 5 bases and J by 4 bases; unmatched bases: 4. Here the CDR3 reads CASSLQGSETQYF. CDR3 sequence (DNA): TGTGCCAGCAGTCTACAGGGGTCAGAGACCCAGTACTTC.

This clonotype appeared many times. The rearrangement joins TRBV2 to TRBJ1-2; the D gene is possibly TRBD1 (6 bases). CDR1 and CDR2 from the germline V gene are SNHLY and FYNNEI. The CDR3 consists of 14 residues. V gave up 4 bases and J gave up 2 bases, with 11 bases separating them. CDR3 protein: CASSVGGRNYGYTF. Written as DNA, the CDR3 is TGTGCCAGCAGTGTAGGGGGGAGGAACTATGGCTACACCTTC.

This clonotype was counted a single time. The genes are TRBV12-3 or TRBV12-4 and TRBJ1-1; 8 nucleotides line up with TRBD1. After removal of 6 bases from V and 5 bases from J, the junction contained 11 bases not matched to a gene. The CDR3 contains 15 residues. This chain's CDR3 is CASSSWTGKGTEAFF. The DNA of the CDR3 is TGTGCCAGCAGCTCATGGACAGGGAAGGGGACTGAAGCTTTCTTT.

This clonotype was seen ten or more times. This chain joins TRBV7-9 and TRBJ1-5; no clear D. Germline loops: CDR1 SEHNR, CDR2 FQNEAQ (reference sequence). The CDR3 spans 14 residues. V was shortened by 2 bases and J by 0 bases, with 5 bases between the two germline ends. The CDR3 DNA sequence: TGTGCCAGCAGCTTATCGCATAGCAATCAGCCCCAGCATTTT. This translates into CASSLSHSNQPQHF.

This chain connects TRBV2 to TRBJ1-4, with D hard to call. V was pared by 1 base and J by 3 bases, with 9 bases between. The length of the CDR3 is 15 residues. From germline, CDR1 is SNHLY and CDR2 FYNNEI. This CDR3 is CASSEVREANEKLFF. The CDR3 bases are TGTGCCAGCAGTGAAGTGCGGGAGGCTAATGAAAAACTGTTTTTT.

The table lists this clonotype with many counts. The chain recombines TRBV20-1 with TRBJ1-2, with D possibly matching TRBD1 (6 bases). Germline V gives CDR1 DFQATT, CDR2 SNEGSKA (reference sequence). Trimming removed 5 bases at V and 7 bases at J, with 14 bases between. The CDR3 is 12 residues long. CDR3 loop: CSARTDPAGYTF. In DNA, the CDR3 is TGCAGTGCTCGGACAGATCCGGCTGGCTACACCTTC.